These 27 T cell receptor beta chains came from one sample sequenced in a study of T cell responses to AZD1222 COVID-19 vaccine. Assay used: immunoSEQ multiplex PCR; TCRdb lists only in-frame clones, some missing. The repertoire holds under 140,000 clones, with around 81% as singletons. The input for sequencing was peripheral blood, taken on day 0 of AZD1222 vaccination. All receptors come from an adult in good health.

The chain is built from TRBV18 and TRBJ2-6; D perhaps matches TRBD1 (6 bases). V was pared by 1 base and J by 0 bases, with 10 bases between. This CDR3 comprises 17 residues. Germline V gene lookup returns CDR1 KGHSH and CDR2 LQKENI. This chain's CDR3 is CASSPRDKSSGANVLTF. The DNA for the CDR3 is TGTGCCAGCTCACCACGGGACAAGAGCTCTGGGGCCAACGTCCTGACTTTC.

The genes are TRBV7-2 and TRBJ2-1, with D unresolved. CDR3 length equals 12 residues. Germline V CDR1 and CDR2: SGHTA, FQGNSA. The V end was cut by 4 bases, the J end by 10 bases, with 11 bases between. The CDR3 DNA is TGTGCCAGCAGCTCCTATGGGCGAGAGCAGTTCTTC. Its protein product is CASSSYGREQFF.

The V and J genes are TRBV7-9 and TRBJ2-3, with TRBD2 matching 8 bases. This CDR3 contains 16 residues. Germline V lookup: CDR1 SEHNR, CDR2 FQNEAQ (reference sequence). J was trimmed by 6 bases and V by 5 bases; bases with no gene match: 13. CDR3 in amino acids: CASSAHWREDMDTQYF. In DNA, the CDR3 is TGTGCCAGCAGCGCGCATTGGCGGGAGGATATGGATACGCAGTATTTT.

V and J are TRBV25-1 and TRBJ2-5, with TRBD1 matching over 7 bases. This CDR3 is 15 amino acids long. Germline trimming cut 4 bases from V and 3 bases from J; bases unmatched to any gene: 8. From germline, CDR1 is MGHDK and CDR2 SYGVNS. The CDR3 loop is CASSVYRGVKETQYF. The CDR3 DNA sequence: TGTGCCAGCAGTGTTTACAGGGGAGTAAAAGAGACCCAGTACTTC.

J is TRBJ1-1 and V is TRBV4-3, with unresolved D. Germline loops: CDR1 LGHNA, CDR2 YSLEER. The V and J ends lost 0 bases and 7 bases respectively, with 9 bases between them. The CDR3 loop spans 13 amino acids. The CDR3 DNA sequence: TGCGCCAGCAGCCAAGATAGGGCCCTTGAAGCTTTCTTT. As protein: CASSQDRALEAFF.

To note about this clone: At one end the junction does not follow the germline gene, possibly because of a read error. CDR3 DNA: TGTGCCAGCACCTTGACAGGGAGGAGGGACTATGGCTACACCTTC. Translating gives CASTLTGRRDYGYTF. The V call is TRBV5-6, the J call TRBJ1-2; 7 bases line up with TRBD1. The CDR3 extends over 15 amino acids. Germline loops: CDR1 SGHDT, CDR2 YYEEEE.

The genes are TRBV14 and TRBJ1-1, with a possible D match to TRBD1 (5 bases). Germline values: CDR1 SGHDN, CDR2 FVKESK. CDR3 size: 14 residues. Trimming removed 3 bases at V and 0 bases at J, with 8 bases between. The CDR3: CASSQETVNTEAFF. The CDR3 DNA follows: TGTGCCAGCAGCCAGGAGACAGTGAACACTGAAGCTTTCTTT.

This chain joins TRBV7-8 and TRBJ2-7; D not resolved. The ends were cut back, 6 bases at V and 0 bases at J, with 9 bases in the middle. Per the germline V gene, CDR1 is SGHVS and CDR2 is FQNEAQ. The CDR3 is 13 residues long. CDR3 in amino acids: CASRFGISYEQYF. In DNA form, the CDR3 reads TGTGCCAGCAGGTTCGGAATCTCCTACGAGCAGTACTTC.

The J gene is TRBJ1-2, the V gene TRBV3-1 (or the pseudogene TRBV3-2); tentative D call: TRBD1 (5 bases). CDR1 is LGHDT and CDR2 is YNNKEL in the germline V gene (reference sequence). V was shortened by 3 bases and J by 3 bases, with 11 bases between the two germline ends. This CDR3 region has 14 residues. Written as DNA, the CDR3 is TGTGCCAGCAGCCATTTAGGCAGGGACTATGGCTACACCTTC. This sequence encodes CASSHLGRDYGYTF.

The chain uses TRBV5-4 and TRBJ1-4; 8 positions agree with TRBD1. Germline CDR1 reads SGHNT; CDR2 reads YYREEE (reference sequence). The CDR3 runs to 14 residues. V was clipped by 4 bases and J by 7 bases; unmatched bases: 6. Written as DNA, the CDR3 is TGTGCCAGCAGCCCGACAGGGGCAGGTGAAAAACTGTTTTTT. Translating it yields CASSPTGAGEKLFF.

The J gene is TRBJ1-2, the V gene TRBV6-5; 7 nucleotides agree with TRBD1. CDR1 and CDR2 (germline): MNHEY, SVGAGI. This CDR3 comprises 15 residues. V was clipped by 6 bases and J by 0 bases; unmatched bases: 7. The CDR3 loop reads CASRDEGAPNYGYTF. CDR3 sequence (DNA): TGTGCCAGCAGAGACGAGGGGGCGCCTAACTATGGCTACACCTTC.

CDR3 in amino acids: CSVEYTNTEAFF. Written as DNA, the CDR3 is TGCAGCGTTGAATACACGAACACTGAAGCTTTCTTT. This rearrangement joins TRBV29-1 to TRBJ1-1; D gene ambiguous. With 2 bases removed from V and 1 base from J, the gap between germline ends came to 5 bases. From germline, CDR1 is SQVTM and CDR2 ANQGSEA. The CDR3 has 12 residues.

The V call is TRBV6-5, the J call TRBJ1-6, with D unclear. CDR1 is MNHEY, CDR2 SVGAGI, per germline. Trimming removed 4 bases at V and 7 bases at J, with 14 bases between. The length of the CDR3 is 15 residues. This CDR3 is CASSSGRRVNSPLHF. The CDR3 DNA reads as TGTGCCAGCAGTTCGGGTCGGAGGGTGAATTCACCCCTCCACTTT.

This chain connects TRBV14 to TRBJ1-6; possible D gene TRBD1, 6 bases. There are 15 residues in the CDR3. Germline assignment: CDR1 SGHDN and CDR2 FVKESK. V shed 1 base and J shed 9 bases, with 13 bases lying between them. DNA of the CDR3: TGTGCCAGCAGCCAAGCGGGAAGCAGGGGTTCACCCCTCCACTTT. Translating it yields CASSQAGSRGSPLHF. The full variable domain, completed using reference TRBV14 and TRBJ1-6, is EAGVTQFPSHSVIEKGQTVTLRCDPISGHDNLYWYRRVMGKEIKFLLHFVKESKQDESGMPNNRFLAERTGGTYSTLKVQPAELEDSGVYFCASSQAGSRGSPLHFGNGTRLTVT.

This chain joins TRBV3-1 (or the pseudogene TRBV3-2) and TRBJ2-7; TRBD2 matches at 8 bases. The V and J ends lost 1 base and 3 bases, in that order; junction bases with no gene match: 2. CDR1 and CDR2 (germline): LGHDT, YNNKEL (reference sequence). The CDR3 runs 14 residues. The CDR3, as DNA: TGTGCCAGCAGCCAAGGCGGGAGGTACTACGAGCAGTACTTC. It encodes CASSQGGRYYEQYF.

This chain connects TRBV9 to TRBJ2-1; D ambiguous. Trimming cost V 4 bases and J 5 bases, with 16 bases left between them. Germline-derived CDR1 and CDR2 are SGDLS and YYNGEE. This CDR3 region has 15 residues. The CDR3 sequence: CASSIGPAGNNEQFF. As DNA, the CDR3 is TGTGCCAGCAGCATCGGGCCCGCTGGGAACAATGAGCAGTTCTTC.

The CDR3 DNA sequence: TGTGCCAGTAGTTGGGATATGAACACTGAAGCTTTCTTT. This gives the protein CASSWDMNTEAFF. This sequence joins TRBV19 and TRBJ1-1; D is ambiguous. The germline V gene encodes CDR1 LNHDA and CDR2 SQIVND (reference sequence). With 5 bases removed from V and 0 bases from J, the gap between germline ends came to 7 bases. There are 13 residues in the CDR3.

In DNA, the CDR3 is TGTGCCAGCAGCTTTGTCGCAGGGAGTTCTGGTGAAAAACTGTTTTTT. As protein: CASSFVAGSSGEKLFF. This chain connects TRBV7-2 to TRBJ1-4; weak D call: TRBD1 (5 bases). V gave up 3 bases and J gave up 7 bases, with 18 bases separating them. The CDR3 consists of 16 residues. Looked up from germline, CDR1 is SGHTA and CDR2 is FQGNSA.

The V gene is TRBV6-5, the J gene TRBJ1-1; 8 bases map to TRBD1. The V gene's germline CDR1 is MNHEY and CDR2 SVGAGI. The CDR3 has 15 amino acids. J was trimmed by 4 bases and V by 2 bases; bases with no gene match: 6. The CDR3 bases are TGTGCCAGCAGTTACCGGAACAGGGGGGGCACTGAAGCTTTCTTT. It translates to CASSYRNRGGTEAFF.

This chain links TRBV6-7 with TRBJ2-1, with TRBD2 identical over 8 bases. TRBV6-7 is sorted into the ORF group, with uncertain function. The CDR3 covers 16 residues. The junction had 7 bases not matched to a gene; V was cut back by 5 bases and J by 1 base. The CDR3 spells CASSLVAGSSYNEQFF. The CDR3, as DNA: TGTGCCAGCAGTCTCGTAGCGGGGAGTTCCTACAATGAGCAGTTCTTC.

This chain links TRBV28 with TRBJ1-1; no clear D gene. This CDR3 region has 11 residues. Trimming took off 8 bases at V and 0 bases at J, with 4 bases between the two ends. Looked up from germline, CDR1 is MDHEN and CDR2 is SYDVKM. The CDR3 DNA sequence: TGTGCCAGCCTGGTGAACACTGAAGCTTTCTTT. Residues: CASLVNTEAFF. Full variable domain (missing parts from reference TRBV28 and TRBJ1-1): DVKVTQSSRYLVKRTGEKVFLECVQDMDHENMFWYRQDPGLGLRLIYFSYDVKMKEKGDIPEGYSVSREKKERFSLILESASTNQTSMYLCASLVNTEAFFGQGTRLTVV.

The J gene is TRBJ1-4, the V gene TRBV4-1; D unclear. CDR1 and CDR2 from the germline V gene are MGHRA and YSYEKL. V gave up 1 base and J gave up 6 bases, with 9 bases separating them. This CDR3 comprises 14 residues. The CDR3 nucleotides are TGCGCCAGCAGCCAAGTAGGAAGGGATGAAAAACTGTTTTTT. This encodes CASSQVGRDEKLFF.

The chain couples TRBV29-1 to TRBJ2-3; 8 bases are a match to TRBD2. The V gene end was trimmed by 7 bases and the J gene end by 3 bases; junction bases not matched to a gene: 6. In germline, CDR1 is SQVTM, CDR2 ANQGSEA. CDR3 length equals 13 residues. CDR3 in amino acids: CSAQREFTDTQYF. In DNA form, the CDR3 reads TGCAGCGCGCAGCGGGAGTTTACAGATACGCAGTATTTT.

This rearrangement joins TRBV30 to TRBJ1-4; D is possibly TRBD1 (6 bases). Germline CDR1 is GTSNPN and CDR2 is SVGIG (reference sequence). V was pared by 3 bases and J by 5 bases, with 13 bases between. The length of the CDR3 is 14 residues. CDR3 bases: TGTGCCTGGAGATATGCAGGGGCGAATGAAAAACTGTTTTTT. It codes for CAWRYAGANEKLFF.

This clone was recorded once. J is TRBJ1-2 and V is TRBV10-3, with D tentatively TRBD1 (5 bases). The CDR3 contains 15 residues. The V end lost 2 bases, the J end lost 2 bases, and 12 bases lay between the germline ends. The germline gives CDR1 ENHRY, CDR2 SYGVKD. The DNA for the CDR3 is TGTGCCATCAGTGAGGAATTTGGGGCCAACTATGGCTACACCTTC. Translating it yields CAISEEFGANYGYTF.

As concerns this clone: This sample includes further DNA sequences coding for the same CDR3. This chain uses TRBV10-3 with TRBJ2-1; D not certain. Trimming took 3 bases from V and 7 from J, leaving 4 bases between them. This CDR3 is 11 amino acids long. Germline CDR1 is ENHRY and CDR2 is SYGVKD. CDR3 protein: CAISERNEQFF. DNA of the CDR3: TGTGCCATCAGTGAAAGAAATGAGCAGTTCTTC.

The chain is built from TRBV6-1 and TRBJ2-2; 13 positions agree with TRBD2. V shed 4 bases, J shed 7 bases, and the junction held 6 bases outside the gene matches. Germline V lookup: CDR1 MNHNS, CDR2 SASEGT. The length of the CDR3 is 16 residues. CDR3 protein: CASSVTGLAGHGELFF. CDR3 in DNA: TGTGCCAGCAGTGTCACGGGACTAGCGGGGCACGGGGAGCTGTTTTTT.